The text below deals with one T cell receptor (beta chain). No cognate antigen has been identified for it. Base qualities were left out, and no much larger clone turns up one base away. Data came from an Illumina HiSeq 1500. TCRdb reworked the public reads: Q25 trimming with fastp, MiXCR clone assembly, productive beta chains retained. Rows with a matching CDR3 protein are joined into one entry that keeps the most common DNA and genes. This sample gives 700,000 to 950,000 distinct CDR3 sequences in total; 30% to 35% of them show up just once. 12% of the sample comes from the top ten. The sample is drawn from a study of T cell repertoires in cytomegalovirus infection (dated by TCRdb to between 2018 and 2021). As for the study more broadly: Alongside well-studied HLA-B-restricted epitopes, the peptide stimulations were aimed at recently identified HLA-C-restricted CMV epitopes, whose presentation resists viral immunomodulation. The HLA type of each donor mattered for the analysis, because public TCR beta signatures pointed to carriage of CMV infection along with the matching HLA type.

Beyond this particular receptor, the publication reports: The ex vivo response was dominated by HLA-C-restricted CMV-specific TCR beta clonotypes, which also provided the single most frequent clonotype in two of eight donors. Carriers of CMV infection plus the relevant HLA type were discriminated by the cumulative frequency of public TCR beta family members in the study cohort and in an independent approximately 400-donor cohort.

The sample's treatment or condition, from its label and the paper: in vitro stimulation with specific CMV peptide epitopes to enrich CMV-specific T cells. The CDR3 spans 14 residues, from the cysteine through the phenylalanine. The read is trimmed to its CDR3 DNA, 42 bases read in frame from base 1. V and J are truncated by 10 bases and 2 bases respectively, leaving an intervening sequence of 17 bases. Sequences ENHRY (CDR1) and SYGVKD (CDR2) are obtained from the germline V gene. In this chain, TRBV10-3 is recombined with TRBJ2-5; TRBD2 might be the D gene, on 5 matching bases. The TCR sequence derives from a human donor in good health (CMV status not recorded). Some clones in this sample may be carry-over from other donors' samples. Sequenced material: cultured CD8+ T cells from PBMCs, taken from culture after CMV antigen stimulation. The CDR3 amino acid sequence is: CATTAGMVQETQYF. The DNA sequence reads TGTGCCACAACCGCCGGGATGGTACAAGAGACCCAGTACTTC.